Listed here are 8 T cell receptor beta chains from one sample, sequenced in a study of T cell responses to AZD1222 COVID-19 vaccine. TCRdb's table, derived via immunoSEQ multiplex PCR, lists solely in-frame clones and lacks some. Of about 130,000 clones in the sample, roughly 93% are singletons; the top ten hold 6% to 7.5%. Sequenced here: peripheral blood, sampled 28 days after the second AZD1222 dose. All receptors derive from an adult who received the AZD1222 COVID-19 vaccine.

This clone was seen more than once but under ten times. The CDR3 reads CASSQEGRPGGYTF. CDR3 DNA: TGTGCCAGCAGCCAAGAGGGCCGGCCCGGGGGCTACACCTTC. The chain combines TRBV3-1 (or the pseudogene TRBV3-2) with TRBJ1-2; no reliable D call. This CDR3 is 14 amino acids long. V was pared by 0 bases and J by 8 bases, with 13 bases between. The germline CDR1 and CDR2 sequences are LGHDT and YNNKEL (reference sequence).

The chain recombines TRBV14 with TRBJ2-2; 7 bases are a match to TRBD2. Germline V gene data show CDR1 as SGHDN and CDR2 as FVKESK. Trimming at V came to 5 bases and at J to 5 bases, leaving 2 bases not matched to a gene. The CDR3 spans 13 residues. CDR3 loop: CASSFGRTGELFF. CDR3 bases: TGTGCCAGCAGCTTCGGGAGGACCGGGGAGCTGTTTTTT.

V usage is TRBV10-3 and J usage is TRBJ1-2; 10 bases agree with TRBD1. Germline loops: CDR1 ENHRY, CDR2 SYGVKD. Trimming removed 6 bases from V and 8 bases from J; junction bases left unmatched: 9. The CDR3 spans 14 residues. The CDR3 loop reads CAIRIDRGRGGYTF. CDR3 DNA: TGTGCCATCAGAATCGACAGGGGGCGCGGAGGCTACACCTTC.

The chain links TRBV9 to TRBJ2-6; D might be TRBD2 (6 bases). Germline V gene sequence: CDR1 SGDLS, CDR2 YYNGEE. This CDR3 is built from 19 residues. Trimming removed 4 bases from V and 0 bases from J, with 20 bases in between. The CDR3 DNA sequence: TGTGCCAGCAGCCGCGAGTTTCGGGGGAGCGCCTCTGGGGCCAACGTCCTGACTTTC. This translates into CASSREFRGSASGANVLTF.

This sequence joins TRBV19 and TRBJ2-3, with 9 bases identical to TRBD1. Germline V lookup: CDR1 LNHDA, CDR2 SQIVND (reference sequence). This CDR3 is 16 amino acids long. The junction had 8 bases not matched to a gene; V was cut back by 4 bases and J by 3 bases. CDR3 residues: CASSTRRDRDTDTQYF. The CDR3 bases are TGTGCCAGTAGTACCCGAAGGGACAGGGATACAGATACGCAGTATTTT.

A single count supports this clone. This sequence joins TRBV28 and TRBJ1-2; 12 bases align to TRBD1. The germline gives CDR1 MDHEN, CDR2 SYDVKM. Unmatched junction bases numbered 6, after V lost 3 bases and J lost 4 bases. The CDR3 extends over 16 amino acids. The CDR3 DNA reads TGTGCCAGCAGTTTCCCAGGGACAGGGGGCATCTATGGCTACACCTTC. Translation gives CASSFPGTGGIYGYTF.

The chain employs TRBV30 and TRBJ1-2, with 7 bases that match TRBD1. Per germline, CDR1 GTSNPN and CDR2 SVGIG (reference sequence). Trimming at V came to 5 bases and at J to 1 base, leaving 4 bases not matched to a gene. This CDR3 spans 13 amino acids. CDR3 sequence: CAWGRDSNYGYTF. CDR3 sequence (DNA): TGTGCCTGGGGACGGGACAGTAACTATGGCTACACCTTC.

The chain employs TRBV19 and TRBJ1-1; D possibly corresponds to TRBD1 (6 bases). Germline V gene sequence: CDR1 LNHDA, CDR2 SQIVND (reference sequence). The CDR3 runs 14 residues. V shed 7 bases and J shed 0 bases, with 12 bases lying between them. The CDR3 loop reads CASTPQGLNTEAFF. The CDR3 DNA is TGTGCCAGTACCCCACAGGGCCTGAACACTGAAGCTTTCTTT.